This T cell receptor beta chain emerged from a study of siplizumab effects on memory and regulatory T cells. Study observations and caveats: For siplizumab cultures, the suppressive function of their proliferating Tregs was not confirmed. Contribution to the alloresponse seemed major for naive T cells, which also seemed more diverse than memory cells. Just a small share of alloreactive clones was traced back to unstimulated subsets. Of the proliferating CD4+ or CD8+ clones, roughly 75-97% lacked a naive or memory phenotype that could be assigned.

This table comes from immunoSEQ multiplex PCR, and its TCRdb copy is limited to in-frame clones, with some not included. The repertoire holds about 82,000 clones, 87% seen once, with about 1.4% in the top ten. Remarks on this clone: Its specificity is unknown.

The germline gives CDR1 MNHEY, CDR2 SVGAGI. The CDR3 spans 14 residues. Trimming at V came to 6 bases and at J to 6 bases, leaving 8 bases not matched to a gene. The genes are TRBV6-5 and TRBJ1-5, with 7 bases lining up with TRBD1. The receptor comes from a human donor in good health. Sequences were obtained from Tregs sorted from blood. The chain's CDR3 is CASRQGGSGQPQHF. The CDR3 bases are TGTGCCAGCAGACAAGGGGGCAGCGGTCAGCCCCAGCATTTT.